This T cell receptor (beta chain) was profiled in a study of chemoradiotherapy in HPV16-positive cancers. On the study more broadly: Candidate HPV-specific T-cell clones and common TCR motifs came from functional assays in two HPV16-positive patients.

Trimming left V 6 bases short and J 9 bases short, with 24 bases between. Germline CDR1 is SEHNR and CDR2 is FQNEAQ (reference sequence). This CDR3 is built from 15 residues. The data were produced by immunoSEQ multiplex PCR, yet TCRdb's version contains in-frame clones alone and is incomplete. The table records approximately 30,000 clones, about 88% of them present only once. The sequences come from blood, collected from a patient who underwent chemoradiotherapy. The V call is TRBV7-9, the J call TRBJ2-7; D is perhaps TRBD1 (6 bases). The TCR sequence derives from a human donor with HPV-associated anogenital cancer. The CDR3 DNA reads TGTGCCAGCAGTTCTACGACAGGCCCCCCGGACGGGCAGTACTTC. Amino acids: CASSSTTGPPDGQYF.